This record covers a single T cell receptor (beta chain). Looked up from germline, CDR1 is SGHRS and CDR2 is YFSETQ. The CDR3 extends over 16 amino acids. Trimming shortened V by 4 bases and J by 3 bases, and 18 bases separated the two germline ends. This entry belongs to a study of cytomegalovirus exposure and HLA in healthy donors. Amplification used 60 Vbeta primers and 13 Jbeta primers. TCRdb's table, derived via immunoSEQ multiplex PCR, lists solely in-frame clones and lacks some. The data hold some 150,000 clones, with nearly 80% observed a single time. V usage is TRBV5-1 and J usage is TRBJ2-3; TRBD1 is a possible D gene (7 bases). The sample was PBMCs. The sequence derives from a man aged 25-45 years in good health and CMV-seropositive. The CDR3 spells CASSPRQGGLTDTQYF. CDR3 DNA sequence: TGCGCCAGCAGCCCAAGACAGGGAGGTTTGACAGATACGCAGTATTTT.